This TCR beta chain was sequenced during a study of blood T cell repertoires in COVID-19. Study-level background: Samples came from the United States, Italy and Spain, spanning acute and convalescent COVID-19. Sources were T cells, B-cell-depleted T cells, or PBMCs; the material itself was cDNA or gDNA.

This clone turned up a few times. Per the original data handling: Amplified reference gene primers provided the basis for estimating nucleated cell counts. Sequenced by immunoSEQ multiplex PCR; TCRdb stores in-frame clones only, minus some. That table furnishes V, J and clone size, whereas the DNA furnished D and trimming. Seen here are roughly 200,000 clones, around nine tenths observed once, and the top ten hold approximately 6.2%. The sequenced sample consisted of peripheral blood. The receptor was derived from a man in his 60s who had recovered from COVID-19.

The CDR3 loop is CASSLETAGGGDTQYF. CDR3 sequence (DNA): TGTGCCAGCAGCTTAGAGACGGCGGGAGGGGGGGATACGCAGTATTTT. This sequence joins TRBV7-6 and TRBJ2-3, with 9 bases lining up with TRBD2. Looked up from germline, CDR1 is SGHVS and CDR2 is FNYEAQ. The trim removed 1 base at V and 6 bases at J, leaving 8 bases unmatched. The CDR3 has 16 amino acids. The full variable domain, in which reference TRBV7-6 and TRBJ2-3 provide the parts outside the CDR3, is GAGVSQSPRYKVTKRGQDVALRCDPISGHVSLYWYRQALGQGPEFLTYFNYEAQQDKSGLPNDRFSAERPEGSISTLTIQRTEQRDSAMYRCASSLETAGGGDTQYFGPGTRLTVL.